The 7 T cell receptor beta chains listed next were all sequenced from one sample in a study of T cell responses to AZD1222 COVID-19 vaccine. Clones were read by immunoSEQ multiplex PCR, and TCRdb kept only the in-frame ones, dropping some. The sample shows some 110,000 clones, about 91% of them seen only once. The sample consisted of peripheral blood, taken on day 0 of AZD1222 vaccination. The receptors were sampled from an adult in good health.

With respect to this clone: Other DNA sequences in this specimen translate into the identical CDR3. The CDR3 nucleotides read TGTGCCAGCAGTTACTCTGGAGCGGATACGCAGTATTTT. It specifies CASSYSGADTQYF. V gene TRBV6-5 combines with J gene TRBJ2-3; D call uncertain. The CDR3 consists of 13 residues. Germline values: CDR1 MNHEY, CDR2 SVGAGI. Trimming cost V 0 bases and J 6 bases, with 7 bases left between them.

The gene calls are TRBV7-3 and TRBJ2-1; D remains ambiguous. Trimming pared 2 bases from V and 4 bases from J, leaving 6 bases between. CDR1 is SGHTA, CDR2 FQGTGA, per germline. The CDR3 loop spans 13 amino acids. The CDR3 region is CASSLGFYNEQFF. Written as DNA, the CDR3 is TGTGCCAGCAGCTTAGGGTTTTACAATGAGCAGTTCTTC.

The chain uses TRBV6-5 and TRBJ2-3; 7 nucleotides match TRBD2. This CDR3 spans 16 amino acids. V lost 3 bases to trimming and J lost 3 bases; unmatched junction nucleotides: 9. Per the germline V gene, CDR1 is MNHEY and CDR2 is SVGAGI. CDR3 sequence: CASSYYLGGGTDTQYF. CDR3 nucleotide sequence: TGTGCCAGCAGTTATTACCTTGGGGGGGGAACAGATACGCAGTATTTT.

The V and J genes are TRBV6-6 and TRBJ1-3; 8 bases map to TRBD1. J was trimmed by 0 bases and V by 4 bases; bases with no gene match: 5. The CDR3 sequence is 16 residues long. Germline V gene sequence: CDR1 MNHNY, CDR2 SVGAGI (reference sequence). The chain's CDR3 is CASSLDRELSGNTIYF. The CDR3 bases are TGTGCCAGCAGTTTGGACAGGGAACTCTCTGGAAACACCATATATTTT.

The chain combines TRBV7-9 with TRBJ2-2; 9 positions match TRBD2. The junction had 6 bases not matched to a gene; V was cut back by 4 bases and J by 3 bases. CDR1 is SEHNR and CDR2 is FQNEAQ in the germline V gene (reference sequence). This CDR3 has 16 residues. The CDR3 sequence is CASSSPSGGHTGELFF. For the CDR3, the DNA is TGTGCCAGCAGCTCTCCCAGCGGGGGGCACACCGGGGAGCTGTTTTTT.

J is TRBJ1-5 and V is TRBV5-8; perhaps TRBD1 as D (5 bases). The V gene lost 4 bases and the J gene lost 2 bases, with 13 bases spanning the gap. The CDR3 loop spans 15 amino acids. Germline V CDR1 and CDR2: SGHTS, YDEGEE. The CDR3 nucleotides read TGTGCCAGCAGCCCCGGGGGTGGCGGCAATCAGCCCCAGCATTTT. Protein product: CASSPGGGGNQPQHF.

The rearrangement links TRBV12-3 or TRBV12-4 to TRBJ1-2; D possibly corresponds to TRBD1 (5 bases). This CDR3 is 13 amino acids long. The V end lost 1 base, the J end lost 8 bases, and 11 bases lay between the germline ends. The CDR3 DNA sequence: TGTGCCAGCAGTTTAGGAGGGGTGGGAGGCTACACCTTC. It is translated as CASSLGGVGGYTF.